The 30 T cell receptor beta chains given below trace back to one sample, sequenced in a study of T-cell reconstitution after alpha-beta-depleted transplantation in children. Researchers prepared the TCRbeta library using unique molecular identifiers, the study reports. TCRdb used MiXCR to reprocess the PCR reads, holding one entry per CDR3 protein. The sample carries under 850,000 distinct CDR3 sequences, around 13% recorded once. Source: PBMCs, taken before TCRalphabeta/CD19-depleted stem cell transplant. These receptors originate from a girl between 2 and 10 years old with congenital amegakaryocytic thrombocytopenia, due to receive a stem cell transplant.

This clonotype appeared many times. The chain combines TRBV5-6 with TRBJ2-3, with D possibly matching TRBD2 (5 bases). The V gene's germline CDR1 is SGHDT and CDR2 YYEEEE. The V end lost 4 bases, the J end lost 4 bases, and 22 bases lay between the germline ends. The CDR3 is 17 amino acids. The CDR3, as DNA: TGTGCCAGCAGCGCAACATTGGTCGGGATAAGGTCAGATACGCAGTATTTT. It codes for CASSATLVGIRSDTQYF.

This clonotype was recorded at least ten times. The V gene is TRBV4-2, the J gene TRBJ2-4; 9 bases agree with TRBD2. Germline CDR1 is LGHNA and CDR2 is YNFKEQ. V was clipped by 0 bases and J by 3 bases; unmatched bases: 0. The CDR3 extends over 15 amino acids. The CDR3 nucleotides are TGTGCCAGCAGCCAAGAGACTAGCGGCAAAAACATTCAGTACTTC. Encoded protein: CASSQETSGKNIQYF.

This clonotype has at least ten counts. The rearrangement uses TRBV20-1 and TRBJ1-2; D is undetermined. Germline CDR1 reads DFQATT; CDR2 reads SNEGSKA (reference sequence). CDR3 size: 13 residues. V lost 0 bases and J 4 bases, leaving 9 bases between the germline ends. CDR3 nucleotide sequence: TGCAGTGCTAGAGATCCAGGTAGCTATGGCTACACCTTC. It is translated as CSARDPGSYGYTF.

This clonotype was counted a few times. The chain recombines TRBV3-1 with TRBJ1-4; 7 nucleotides agree with TRBD1. Germline-derived CDR1 and CDR2 are LGHDT and YNNKEL (reference sequence). The CDR3 has 17 amino acids. The V and J ends lost 4 bases and 4 bases, in that order; junction bases with no gene match: 12. CDR3 nucleotide sequence: TGTGCCAGCAGCCCCAACCGCCGGACAGGCCTTAATGAAAAACTGTTTTTT. Translating it yields CASSPNRRTGLNEKLFF.

The rearrangement links TRBV6-5 to TRBJ1-5, with D possibly being TRBD1 (6 bases). With 0 bases removed from V and 3 bases from J, the gap between germline ends came to 15 bases. The CDR3 is 17 residues long. Germline V CDR1 and CDR2: MNHEY, SVGAGI. CDR3 amino acids: CASSYSPSGGDNQPQHF. The CDR3 DNA is TGTGCCAGCAGTTACTCCCCCAGCGGGGGCGACAATCAGCCCCAGCATTTT.

In this sample, this clonotype turned up once. The V gene is TRBV28, the J gene TRBJ2-1; D is ambiguous. Between the trimmed V and J ends, which lost 3 bases and 6 bases, there was a span of 12 bases. The CDR3 loop spans 14 amino acids. Germline V lookup: CDR1 MDHEN, CDR2 SYDVKM. The CDR3 DNA sequence: TGTGCCAGCAGTTTTGTCGGCCCTCTCAATGAGCAGTTCTTC. It codes for CASSFVGPLNEQFF.

The chain links TRBV5-1 to TRBJ2-7; 8 nucleotides align to TRBD2. J gave up 3 bases and V 5 bases, and 19 bases lay outside the gene matches. This CDR3 contains 18 residues. CDR1 is SGHRS and CDR2 is YFSETQ in the germline V gene. CDR3 sequence reads: CASRSHPALAVSGYEQYF. For the CDR3, the DNA is TGCGCCAGCAGAAGCCACCCGGCACTAGCGGTCTCCGGCTACGAGCAGTACTTC.

The chain links TRBV7-8 to TRBJ2-4; D is unclear. The CDR3 length is 13 residues. Trimming took off 1 base at V and 8 bases at J, with 9 bases between the two ends. CDR1 is SGHVS, CDR2 FQNEAQ, per germline. CDR3: CASSLEGWDIQYF. In nucleotides, the CDR3 is TGTGCCAGCAGCTTAGAGGGCTGGGACATTCAGTACTTC.

This clonotype has ten or more counts. The J gene is TRBJ2-1, the V gene TRBV3-1; 13 bases map to TRBD2. The CDR3 consists of 15 residues. The germline CDR1 and CDR2 sequences are LGHDT and YNNKEL (reference sequence). The V segment lost 5 bases and the J segment 10 bases; nucleotides outside the gene matches: 8. CDR3 region: CASSFGTSGTREQFF. The CDR3 coding sequence is TGTGCCAGCAGCTTCGGGACTAGCGGGACTCGAGAGCAGTTCTTC.

This clonotype was observed at least ten times. The chain has TRBV20-1 and TRBJ2-7; 10 bases fit TRBD1. Per the germline V gene, CDR1 is DFQATT and CDR2 is SNEGSKA (reference sequence). V lost 6 bases, J lost 4 bases, and 9 bases stayed unmatched. The CDR3 covers 14 residues. The CDR3 spells CSAVKPGQGYEQYF. DNA of the CDR3: TGCAGTGCCGTTAAACCGGGACAGGGGTACGAGCAGTACTTC.

This clonotype was seen more than once but under ten times. The J gene is TRBJ2-5, the V gene TRBV29-1, with 7 bases lining up with TRBD2. This CDR3 spans 16 amino acids. Germline CDR1 reads SQVTM; CDR2 reads ANQGSEA. V gave up 2 bases and J gave up 1 base; unmatched junction bases: 10. CDR3 residues: CSVEREGWRAQETQYF. The CDR3 DNA reads as TGCAGCGTTGAAAGGGAGGGTTGGCGGGCCCAAGAGACCCAGTACTTC. Supplemented by reference TRBV29-1 and TRBJ2-5, the full variable domain reads SAVISQKPSRDICQRGTSLTIQCQVDSQVTMMFWYRQQPGQSLTLIATANQGSEATYESGFVIDKFPISRPNLTFSTLTVSNMSPEDSSIYLCSVEREGWRAQETQYFGPGTRLLVL.

This clonotype has a single count. Being one base from a much bigger clone, this may be a read error. CDR3 coding DNA: TGTGCCAGCAGTTTAGCGCTTAAAATCGCAGGTTTGAACTATGGCGACACCTTC. Translated: CASSLALKIAGLNYGDTF. The chain joins TRBV12-3 or TRBV12-4 to TRBJ1-2; D call uncertain. The CDR3 is 18 amino acids.

The chain is built from TRBV30 and TRBJ2-4, with TRBD1 matching over 10 bases. Trimming cost V 4 bases and J 8 bases; bases outside gene matches: 5. The length of the CDR3 is 13 residues. Germline CDR1 is GTSNPN and CDR2 is SVGIG (reference sequence). The CDR3 region has the DNA TGTGCCTGGATCCCCGGGACAGGGGACATTCAGTACTTC. Translating it yields CAWIPGTGDIQYF.

This clonotype showed up many times. CDR3 residues: CASSLDGTVEAFF. CDR3 bases: TGCGCCAGCAGCTTGGATGGGACAGTTGAAGCTTTCTTT. This chain connects TRBV5-1 to TRBJ1-1, with 7 bases identical to TRBD1. J was trimmed by 7 bases and V by 0 bases; bases with no gene match: 3. This CDR3 is built from 13 residues. Germline CDR1 reads SGHRS; CDR2 reads YFSETQ.

V gene TRBV12-3 or TRBV12-4 combines with J gene TRBJ2-7; 9 bases are a match to TRBD1. Trimming removed 3 bases from V and 6 bases from J; junction bases left unmatched: 6. The CDR3 has 14 residues. For the CDR3, the DNA is TGTGCCAGCAGTTTGGGGGACAGGGTATTCGAGCAGTACTTC. Translated: CASSLGDRVFEQYF.

The CDR3 sequence: CASSGTTGQGFRNEQFF. DNA for the CDR3: TGCGCCAGCAGCGGAACTACCGGACAGGGGTTCCGCAATGAGCAGTTCTTC. V and J are TRBV5-1 and TRBJ2-1; 9 nucleotides match TRBD1. The CDR3 runs 17 residues. After removal of 4 bases from V and 6 bases from J, the junction contained 14 bases not matched to a gene. CDR1 is SGHRS, CDR2 YFSETQ, per germline.

There are many counts of this clonotype. The V call is TRBV6-1, the J call TRBJ2-3; D is perhaps TRBD1 (5 bases). V lost 7 bases to trimming and J lost 3 bases, with 14 bases between them. From germline, CDR1 is MNHNS and CDR2 SASEGT. The CDR3 sequence is 14 residues long. CDR3 in DNA: TGTGCCAGCACCTTGGGGCTAAGGACAGATACGCAGTATTTT. Amino acid sequence: CASTLGLRTDTQYF.

This clonotype occurred many times. The rearrangement joins TRBV10-3 to TRBJ2-1; the match to TRBD2 covers 11 bases. The CDR3 is made up of 21 amino acids. The V segment lost 4 bases and the J segment 0 bases; nucleotides outside the gene matches: 17. The germline CDR1 and CDR2 sequences are ENHRY and SYGVKD. As DNA, the CDR3 is TGTGCCATCAGTGGGGGGATGAAAACTGGGACTAGCGGAGGCTCCTACAATGAGCAGTTCTTC. Translated, it gives CAISGGMKTGTSGGSYNEQFF.

This clonotype occurred many times. The V gene is TRBV4-1, the J gene TRBJ2-1, with 8 bases aligning to TRBD2. There are 16 residues in the CDR3. From germline, CDR1 is MGHRA and CDR2 YSYEKL. The V segment lost 1 base and the J segment 4 bases; nucleotides outside the gene matches: 6. The CDR3 sequence: CASSQGKAGVYNEQFF. CDR3 bases: TGCGCCAGCAGCCAAGGGAAAGCGGGAGTTTACAATGAGCAGTTCTTC.

This clonotype appeared many times. The rearrangement links TRBV6-5 to TRBJ2-4; D unclear. Germline values: CDR1 MNHEY, CDR2 SVGAGI. Trimming took off 2 bases at V and 0 bases at J, with 8 bases between the two ends. This CDR3 region has 15 residues. This CDR3 is CASSYATLAKNIQYF. CDR3 nucleotide sequence: TGTGCCAGCAGTTACGCTACCCTAGCCAAAAACATTCAGTACTTC.

About this clonotype itself: The germline gene is not matched at one end of the junction; a read error may be the cause. This chain connects TRBV27 to TRBJ2-1; the match to TRBD2 covers 8 bases. The CDR3 loop spans 16 amino acids. Germline V gives CDR1 MNHEY, CDR2 SMNVEV (reference sequence). DNA of the CDR3: TGTGCCATCAGTTCACCGGGACTAGGCGGTAACAATGAGCAGTTCTTC. Amino acid sequence: CAISSPGLGGNNEQFF.

This clonotype showed up many times. The chain has TRBV12-3 or TRBV12-4 and TRBJ2-5; D possibly corresponds to TRBD2 (5 bases). The CDR3 has 13 residues. V lost 7 bases to trimming and J lost 5 bases, with 14 bases between them. The CDR3 DNA reads as TGTGCCAGCACCTCGGACTTGAGGGAGACCCAGTACTTC. Protein sequence: CASTSDLRETQYF.

This clonotype was detected a few times. V and J are TRBV11-2 and TRBJ1-2; D might be TRBD1 (5 bases). Trimming removed 2 bases from V and 5 bases from J, with 21 bases in between. Germline V gene data show CDR1 as SGHAT and CDR2 as FQNNGV. The CDR3 is made up of 17 amino acids. The CDR3 DNA follows: TGTGCCAGCAGCTTAATCGGGACCGAACCCGGAGTGTATGGCTACACCTTC. Residues: CASSLIGTEPGVYGYTF.

This chain joins TRBV7-3 and TRBJ2-3; TRBD2 agrees at 7 bases. The germline CDR1 and CDR2 sequences are SGHTA and FQGTGA. V dropped 1 base and J dropped 2; count of bases not matched to a gene: 12. The CDR3 runs 18 residues. CDR3 coding DNA: TGTGCCAGCAGCTTAAGTAGGGGAAGGGCGGGGGACACAGATACGCAGTATTTT. Its protein product is CASSLSRGRAGDTDTQYF.

This sequence joins TRBV5-1 and TRBJ2-1; D is tentatively TRBD1 or TRBD2 (5 bases each). The CDR3 runs 12 residues. CDR1 is SGHRS and CDR2 is YFSETQ in the germline V gene. V gave up 7 bases and J gave up 10 bases, with 15 bases separating them. The CDR3 bases are TGCGCCAGCGGCATGGGGGATGGGGAGCAGTTCTTC. It codes for CASGMGDGEQFF.

The rearrangement uses TRBV29-1 and TRBJ2-3; D perhaps matches TRBD1 (6 bases). The CDR3 is 13 amino acids. Trimming removed 8 bases from V and 2 bases from J, with 14 bases in between. Germline V gene data show CDR1 as SQVTM and CDR2 as ANQGSEA. The CDR3 DNA follows: TGCAGCACCGGACAGCAATTCACAGATACGCAGTATTTT. Its protein product is CSTGQQFTDTQYF.

The chain combines TRBV5-1 with TRBJ2-1, with 9 nucleotides matching TRBD2. The V gene's germline CDR1 is SGHRS and CDR2 YFSETQ. The J segment lost 9 bases and the V segment lost 1 base, leaving 17 bases of the junction unmatched. This CDR3 is 18 amino acids long. The DNA of the CDR3 is TGCGCCAGCAGCTTGTCTCAGACTGCGGGAGGGCCTTCGGGTGAGCAGTTCTTC. The encoded protein is CASSLSQTAGGPSGEQFF.

This clonotype came up many times. Here the CDR3 DNA reads TGCGCCAGCAGCCAAGTAGTTTTAAGGGTAAACCAGCCCCAGCATTTT. Translated: CASSQVVLRVNQPQHF. This rearrangement joins TRBV4-1 to TRBJ1-5; D not certain. CDR1 and CDR2 (germline): MGHRA, YSYEKL. The CDR3 contains 16 residues. With 1 base removed from V and 7 bases from J, the gap between germline ends came to 17 bases.

This clonotype has at least ten counts. The chain joins TRBV5-1 to TRBJ1-5, with 7 bases identical to TRBD1. The CDR3 length is 14 residues. Germline V gene lookup returns CDR1 SGHRS and CDR2 YFSETQ. The V gene end was trimmed by 2 bases and the J gene end by 3 bases; junction bases not matched to a gene: 2. The chain's CDR3 is CASSLGTDNQPQHF. CDR3 nucleotides: TGCGCCAGCAGCTTAGGGACAGACAATCAGCCCCAGCATTTT.

This clonotype occurred a few times. The rearrangement links TRBV20-1 to TRBJ2-7; D might be TRBD1 (6 bases). CDR3 size: 14 residues. Deletions cut 2 bases from V and 4 bases from J, with 15 bases between. In germline, CDR1 is DFQATT, CDR2 SNEGSKA (reference sequence). The DNA of the CDR3 is TGCAGTGCTAGACCCCGGGACATACATTACGAGCAGTACTTC. This gives the protein CSARPRDIHYEQYF.